One and the same sample provided the 27 T cell receptor beta chains below, sequenced in a study of OX40 agonist ivuxolimab in advanced cancers. Libraries were prepared by immunoSEQ multiplex PCR; TCRdb keeps only in-frame clonotypes and omits some of them. The repertoire holds about 70,000 clones, with around 82% as singletons. Here the sequenced sample was CD4+ or CD8+ T cells sorted from blood, taken in a trial of the OX40 agonist ivuxolimab. The receptor source for this set is an adult with an advanced solid tumor such as melanoma, head and neck, liver or kidney cancer.

This clone was found once. V gene TRBV11-2 combines with J gene TRBJ1-3; unclear D gene. With 0 bases removed from V and 4 bases from J, the gap between germline ends came to 4 bases. The CDR3 has 13 residues. Germline V gene data show CDR1 as SGHAT and CDR2 as FQNNGV. CDR3 sequence reads: CASSLDRGNTIYF. As DNA, the CDR3 is TGTGCCAGCAGCTTAGATAGGGGAAACACCATATATTTT.

V and J are TRBV5-4 and TRBJ1-1; D gene uncertain. Between the trimmed V and J ends, which lost 4 bases and 3 bases, there was a span of 16 bases. The CDR3 consists of 15 residues. Germline CDR1 and CDR2: SGHNT and YYREEE (reference sequence). CDR3 amino acids: CASSTDPLKDTEAFF. In nucleotides, the CDR3 is TGTGCCAGCAGCACAGACCCACTGAAGGACACTGAAGCTTTCTTT. The variable domain in full, completed from reference TRBV5-4 and TRBJ1-1, reads ETGVTQSPTHLIKTRGQQVTLRCSSQSGHNTVSWYQQALGQGPQFIFQYYREEENGRGNFPPRFSGLQFPNYSSELNVNALELDDSALYLCASSTDPLKDTEAFFGQGTRLTVV.

The chain has TRBV2 and TRBJ1-1; no firm D call. V was shortened by 7 bases and J by 0 bases, with 12 bases between the two germline ends. Germline V gene lookup returns CDR1 SNHLY and CDR2 FYNNEI. The CDR3 consists of 14 residues. The CDR3 spells CASKYGNMNTEAFF. DNA for the CDR3: TGTGCCAGCAAATATGGGAACATGAACACTGAAGCTTTCTTT. The complete variable domain, with remaining parts taken from reference TRBV2 and TRBJ1-1, reads EPEVTQTPSHQVTQMGQEVILRCVPISNHLYFYWYRQILGQKVEFLVSFYNNEISEKSEIFDDQFSVERPDGSNFTLKIRSTKLEDSAMYFCASKYGNMNTEAFFGQGTRLTVV.

The chain is built from TRBV5-1 and TRBJ1-3; tentative D call: TRBD1 (5 bases). The CDR3 covers 15 residues. The germline gives CDR1 SGHRS, CDR2 YFSETQ. The V gene lost 4 bases and the J gene lost 0 bases, with 11 bases spanning the gap. This CDR3 is CASSPLGTSGNTIYF. The CDR3 DNA reads as TGCGCCAGCAGCCCCCTTGGGACCTCTGGAAACACCATATATTTT.

This chain links TRBV27 with TRBJ1-1; tentatively, D is TRBD1 (5 bases). The CDR3 runs to 17 residues. Germline loops: CDR1 MNHEY, CDR2 SMNVEV (reference sequence). Deletions cut 5 bases from V and 1 base from J, with 20 bases between. In nucleotides, the CDR3 is TGTGCCAGCAGTCCCAAGGGGTGGGCCGGGGAGAACACTGAAGCTTTCTTT. This encodes CASSPKGWAGENTEAFF.

The V gene is TRBV18, the J gene TRBJ2-5; 7 bases line up with TRBD1. Germline V gene data show CDR1 as KGHSH and CDR2 as LQKENI. The ends lost 6 bases at V and 7 bases at J; junction bases unmatched: 14. The CDR3 totals 15 residues. The CDR3 is CASSTETGRIWTQYF. CDR3 DNA: TGTGCCAGCTCGACCGAGACAGGGAGAATCTGGACCCAGTACTTC.

This chain uses TRBV28 with TRBJ2-6; no reliable D call. The CDR3 sequence is 15 residues long. V was cut by 6 bases and J by 2 bases, with 11 bases left in between. Per germline, CDR1 MDHEN and CDR2 SYDVKM. The chain's CDR3 is CASSYPLAGANVLTF. The CDR3 nucleotides are TGTGCCAGCAGCTACCCCCTTGCTGGGGCCAACGTCCTGACTTTC.

This chain uses TRBV29-1 with TRBJ2-7; D possibly corresponds to TRBD2 (5 bases). CDR3 length equals 13 residues. Germline values: CDR1 SQVTM, CDR2 ANQGSEA. Between the trimmed V and J ends, which lost 6 bases and 1 base, there was a span of 13 bases. The DNA for the CDR3 is TGCAGCGTGTCGTCCGAGGGATCCTACGAGCAGTACTTC. Its translation is CSVSSEGSYEQYF.

This clone has a handful of counts. DNA for the CDR3: TGTGCCTGGAGACAGGGGGCGAGAACTGAAGCTTTCTTT. Its protein product is CAWRQGARTEAFF. V is TRBV30 and J is TRBJ1-1; TRBD1 matches at 9 bases. The CDR3 loop spans 13 amino acids. Germline V gene data show CDR1 as GTSNPN and CDR2 as SVGIG (reference sequence). The J segment lost 5 bases and the V segment lost 3 bases, leaving 4 bases of the junction unmatched.

This clone was detected only once. The J gene is TRBJ2-7, the V gene TRBV4-1, with unresolved D. With 0 bases removed from V and 3 bases from J, the gap between germline ends came to 27 bases. The germline gives CDR1 MGHRA, CDR2 YSYEKL. The CDR3 extends over 20 amino acids. The CDR3 region has the DNA TGCGCCAGCAGCCAAGATCCCTACCGGGCTCTCGCGTACTCTTACTACGAGCAGTACTTC. Translating gives CASSQDPYRALAYSYYEQYF.

The chain recombines TRBV6-1 with TRBJ1-2; weak D call: TRBD1 (6 bases). Deletions cut 4 bases from V and 7 bases from J, with 16 bases between. Germline V lookup: CDR1 MNHNS, CDR2 SASEGT. There are 14 residues in the CDR3. CDR3 bases: TGTGCCAGCAGTGCGGACAGAGGCGGGCTTGGCTACACCTTC. Its translation: CASSADRGGLGYTF.

The CDR3 DNA is TGTGCCAGCAGCTCCAACATACAGCCCTTGGGCGCAACTAATGAAAAACTGTTTTTT. It encodes CASSSNIQPLGATNEKLFF. The chain combines TRBV13 with TRBJ1-4, with D unclear. The V gene lost 4 bases and the J gene lost 0 bases, with 21 bases spanning the gap. CDR3 length equals 19 residues. CDR1 and CDR2 (germline): PRHDT, FYEKMQ (reference sequence).

The CDR3, as DNA: TGTGCCAGCCTTGGCGGGGAAACCTCCTACGAGCAGTACTTC. This translates into CASLGGETSYEQYF. V gene TRBV11-3 combines with J gene TRBJ2-7, with a possible D match to TRBD2 (6 bases). Trimming took off 8 bases at V and 0 bases at J, with 14 bases between the two ends. CDR1 is SGHNT, CDR2 YENEEA, per germline. This CDR3 comprises 14 residues.

This clone was seen just once. The chain has TRBV27 and TRBJ1-2; D is unresolved. With 5 bases removed from V and 4 bases from J, the gap between germline ends came to 20 bases. This CDR3 is 16 amino acids long. CDR1 is MNHEY, CDR2 SMNVEV, per germline (reference sequence). The CDR3 region has the DNA TGTGCCAGCAGTCCGTTCAGGATCTATCGTGGCTATGGCTACACCTTC. Its translation is CASSPFRIYRGYGYTF.

This chain uses TRBV7-2 with TRBJ1-5, with 9 bases that match TRBD1. In germline, CDR1 is SGHTA, CDR2 FQGNSA. This CDR3 region has 15 residues. Trimming took 6 bases from V and 5 from J; bases not matched to a gene: 8. DNA of the CDR3: TGTGCCAGCAGTTTCACTGGGGACAGGGATCAGCCCCAGCATTTT. Its protein is CASSFTGDRDQPQHF.

The chain has TRBV5-1 and TRBJ2-3, with 12 bases fitting TRBD2. The CDR3 has 15 residues. The trim removed 6 bases at V and 8 bases at J, leaving 10 bases unmatched. In germline, CDR1 is SGHRS, CDR2 YFSETQ. The CDR3 DNA reads TGCGCCAGCACTCGGACTAGCGGGGTTACAAGTACGCAGTATTTT. Translating it yields CASTRTSGVTSTQYF.

J is TRBJ1-5 and V is TRBV15, with a weak D call TRBD1 (5 bases). The CDR3 has 16 amino acids. The germline gives CDR1 LNHNV, CDR2 YYDKDF (reference sequence). V dropped 3 bases and J dropped 6 bases, with 18 bases sitting between them. The CDR3 DNA sequence: TGTGCCACCAGCAGTCGTCGGGGACCAGCTAGTCAGCCCCAGCATTTT. Its translation: CATSSRRGPASQPQHF. The entire variable domain, with the rest obtained from reference TRBV15 and TRBJ1-5, is as follows: DAMVIQNPRYQVTQFGKPVTLSCSQTLNHNVMYWYQQKSSQAPKLLFHYYDKDFNNEADTPDNFQSRRPNTSFCFLDIRSPGLGDTAMYLCATSSRRGPASQPQHFGDGTRLSIL.

The gene calls are TRBV6-6 and TRBJ1-4; the match to TRBD1 covers 9 bases. The CDR3 consists of 14 residues. Germline loops: CDR1 MNHNY, CDR2 SVGAGI (reference sequence). J lost 4 bases, V lost 6 bases, and 3 bases had no gene match. CDR3 loop: CASSRQGGNEKLFF. The CDR3 coding sequence is TGTGCCAGCAGCCGACAGGGGGGTAATGAAAAACTGTTTTTT.

This clone was observed a handful of times. V is TRBV5-5 and J is TRBJ2-1; 8 positions agree with TRBD2. CDR3 length equals 17 residues. With 0 bases clipped from V and 2 bases from J, the junction kept 7 bases outside the gene matches. Germline V lookup: CDR1 SGHKS, CDR2 YYEKEE (reference sequence). The CDR3 loop reads CASSLAGGPSPYNEQFF. In DNA form, the CDR3 reads TGTGCCAGCAGCTTGGCGGGGGGGCCTTCCCCCTACAATGAGCAGTTCTTC.

The CDR3 DNA sequence: TGTGCCAGCAGCCTCCCACGGGGGGACCCGATCTACGAGCAGTACTTC. It specifies CASSLPRGDPIYEQYF. The rearrangement uses TRBV5-6 and TRBJ2-7, with 7 bases matching TRBD2. This CDR3 contains 16 residues. Trimming at V came to 4 bases and at J to 3 bases, leaving 13 bases not matched to a gene. Germline CDR1 is SGHDT and CDR2 is YYEEEE.

The rearrangement uses TRBV21-1 and TRBJ2-5. TRBV21-1 is a pseudogene segment. The CDR3 spans 11 residues. The CDR3 nucleotides read TGTGCCAGCAATCAAAGGGAGACCCAGTACTTC. Translated, it gives CASNQRETQYF.

The V and J genes are TRBV7-8 and TRBJ1-2; the D is unclear. This CDR3 has 16 residues. Trimming took off 5 bases at V and 3 bases at J, with 19 bases between the two ends. CDR1 is SGHVS, CDR2 FQNEAQ, per germline. In DNA form, the CDR3 reads TGTGCCAGCAGCAACGCGGCATGGTCGTGGGACTATGGCTACACCTTC. It encodes CASSNAAWSWDYGYTF.

V gene TRBV28 combines with J gene TRBJ2-3; D is possibly TRBD2 (7 bases). Germline V gene lookup returns CDR1 MDHEN and CDR2 SYDVKM. The V gene lost 3 bases and the J gene lost 7 bases, with 17 bases spanning the gap. This CDR3 spans 15 amino acids. CDR3 region: CASSFGGGRRNTQYF. In DNA, the CDR3 is TGTGCCAGCAGTTTTGGGGGCGGGAGAAGAAATACGCAGTATTTT. Drawing the rest from reference TRBV28 and TRBJ2-3, the complete variable domain is DVKVTQSSRYLVKRTGEKVFLECVQDMDHENMFWYRQDPGLGLRLIYFSYDVKMKEKGDIPEGYSVSREKKERFSLILESASTNQTSMYLCASSFGGGRRNTQYFGPGTRLTVL.

The rearrangement joins TRBV27 to TRBJ1-6, with D uncertain. This CDR3 comprises 16 residues. Germline CDR1 and CDR2: MNHEY and SMNVEV (reference sequence). V dropped 0 bases and J dropped 10 bases, with 16 bases sitting between them. The DNA of the CDR3 is TGTGCCAGCAGTTTATCTTTACAGTCGGGCGGATCACCCCTCCACTTT. Amino acid sequence: CASSLSLQSGGSPLHF.

J is TRBJ2-7 and V is TRBV29-1; D may match TRBD1 or TRBD2 (6 bases each). Germline CDR1 is SQVTM and CDR2 is ANQGSEA. Trimming left V 2 bases short and J 3 bases short, with 14 bases between. The CDR3 has 14 residues. CDR3 loop: CSVERGAPGYEQYF. CDR3 bases: TGCAGCGTTGAAAGGGGGGCGCCGGGCTACGAGCAGTACTTC.

V usage is TRBV5-6 and J usage is TRBJ1-4; D is unclear. V was shortened by 0 bases and J by 11 bases, with 17 bases between the two germline ends. CDR1 is SGHDT and CDR2 is YYEEEE in the germline V gene. The CDR3 is 15 amino acids. The CDR3 here is CASSLAGGIDRKLFF. CDR3 bases: TGTGCCAGCAGCTTGGCGGGCGGGATTGATAGGAAACTGTTTTTT.

The chain combines TRBV19 with TRBJ1-5; TRBD1 matches at 7 bases. V lost 4 bases and J lost 3; bases outside the gene matches: 3. The CDR3 is made up of 14 amino acids. Per the germline V gene, CDR1 is LNHDA and CDR2 is SQIVND (reference sequence). The CDR3 reads CASSSGTANQPQHF. CDR3 nucleotide sequence: TGTGCCAGTAGTAGTGGGACAGCCAATCAGCCCCAGCATTTT. The full variable domain, in which reference TRBV19 and TRBJ1-5 provide the parts outside the CDR3, is DGGITQSPKYLFRKEGQNVTLSCEQNLNHDAMYWYRQDPGQGLRLIYYSQIVNDFQKGDIAEGYSVSREKKESFPLTVTSAQKNPTAFYLCASSSGTANQPQHFGDGTRLSIL.